This entry concerns a single TCR beta chain. Its antigen remains unidentified. This record belongs to a study of CD8 T cells in ankylosing spondylitis. Findings and caveats of the study: Seemingly distinctive of ankylosing spondylitis blood was a TCR beta motif formed by eight highly homologous variants. Prior literature has documented some motif variants in synovial fluid and blood from reactive arthritis.

Germline CDR1 SEHNR, CDR2 FQNEAQ (reference sequence). After removal of 9 bases from V and 4 bases from J, the junction contained 9 bases not matched to a gene. The CDR3 contains 14 residues. Generation of TCR beta libraries employed quantitative 5'-RACE incorporating molecular barcodes. One entry per CDR3 protein, called by TCRdb with MiXCR from the 5' RACE reads. The table includes around 430,000 distinct CDR3 sequences, under 20% detected once. The chain employs TRBV7-9 and TRBJ1-5, with 7 bases identical to TRBD1. The sequencing input was blood, either unsorted or a sorted T cell fraction (not recorded which). The receptor's source is a male donor with ankylosing spondylitis. For the CDR3, the DNA is TGTGCCAGGTCCGATAGGGGGCGGAATCAGCCCCAGCATTTT. Protein: CARSDRGRNQPQHF.